The entry below gives a single TCR beta chain sequence along with its context. Its antigen is unidentified. CD4+ and CD8+ cells were isolated by positive magnetic bead selection, with purity checked by flow cytometry. This sample stems from a study of somatic mutations in cytotoxic T cells in rheumatoid arthritis. Study information: Collection of patient blood (around 33 ml EDTA) took place right after diagnosis, before any treatment. Study-wide results and limits: There was no significant difference in CD8+ T-cell clonality between rheumatoid arthritis patients and age-matched healthy controls. For about an eighth of the 65 patients, a single CD8+ clone accounted for more than 20% of CD8+ cells.

TCRdb's copy holds only in-frame clones and misses some; the assay was immunoSEQ multiplex PCR. The data hold approximately 16,000 clones, with 72% observed a single time. The CDR3 is 11 residues long. Germline V gene data show CDR1 as GTSNPN and CDR2 as SVGIG (reference sequence). Trimming took 8 bases from V and 4 from J, leaving 11 bases between them. Specimen: CD8+ T cells sorted from blood. This receptor was taken from an adult with rheumatoid arthritis. The chain has TRBV30 and TRBJ2-5; no reliable D call. DNA of the CDR3: TGTGCCCGCGAGTTTGCAGAGACCCAGTACTTC. Translation gives CAREFAETQYF.